This T cell receptor beta chain is from a study of blood T cells in healthy people across ages. At the level of the study: Capturing about one barcoded beta molecule per two T cells was achieved by template switching.

Donors were systemically healthy Caucasian individuals from Russia aged about 6 to 100 years. Samples each had at least 5 micrograms of total RNA extracted. The use of a sample-barcoded 5' primer and a J-beta primer mix characterized a second PCR of 7 to 11 cycles. A template-switch adaptor with 12 random nucleotides tagged each cDNA molecule. TCRdb re-called the 5' RACE reads with MiXCR, one entry per CDR3 protein. In the table there are approximately 800,000 distinct CDR3 sequences, 55% to 70% of which are singletons. This TCR came from a man aged 25 to 40 in good health. Material: blood.

CDR3 coding DNA: TGTGCCAGCAGCCCAAGGACAGCTAATGAAAAACTGTTTTTT. This encodes CASSPRTANEKLFF. V and J are TRBV7-9 and TRBJ1-4; D might be TRBD1 (6 bases). CDR3 length: 14 amino acids. Germline values: CDR1 SEHNR, CDR2 FQNEAQ (reference sequence). Trimming took 5 bases from V and 3 from J, leaving 10 bases between them.